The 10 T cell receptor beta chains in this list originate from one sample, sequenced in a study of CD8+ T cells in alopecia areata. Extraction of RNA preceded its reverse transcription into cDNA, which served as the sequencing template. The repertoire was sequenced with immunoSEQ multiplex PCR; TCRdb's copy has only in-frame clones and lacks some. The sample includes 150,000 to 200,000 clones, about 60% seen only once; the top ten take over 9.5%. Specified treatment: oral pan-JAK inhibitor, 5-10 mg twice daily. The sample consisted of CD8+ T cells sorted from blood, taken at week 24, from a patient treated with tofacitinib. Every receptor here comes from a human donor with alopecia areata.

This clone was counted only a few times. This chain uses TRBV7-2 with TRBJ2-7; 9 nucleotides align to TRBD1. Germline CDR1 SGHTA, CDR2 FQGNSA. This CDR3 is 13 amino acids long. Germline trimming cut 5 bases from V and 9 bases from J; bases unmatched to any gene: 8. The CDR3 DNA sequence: TGTGCCAGCAGCCCGGGACAGGGACCTTGGCAGTACTTC. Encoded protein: CASSPGQGPWQYF.

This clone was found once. The CDR3 DNA reads as TGTGCCAGCAGTAGAATAGAAAACATTCAGTACTTC. It codes for CASSRIENIQYF. The rearrangement joins TRBV6-1 to TRBJ2-4, with unresolved D. The CDR3 extends over 12 amino acids. The V end lost 5 bases, the J end lost 5 bases, and 7 bases lay between the germline ends. Germline V gives CDR1 MNHNS, CDR2 SASEGT.

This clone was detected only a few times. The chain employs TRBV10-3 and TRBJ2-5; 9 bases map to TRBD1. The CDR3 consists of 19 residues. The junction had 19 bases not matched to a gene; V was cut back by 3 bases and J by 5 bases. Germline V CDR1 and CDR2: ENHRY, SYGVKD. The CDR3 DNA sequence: TGTGCCATCAGTGATATTTCCCACGGCGGGACAGGGAATTTGGAGACCCAGTACTTC. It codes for CAISDISHGGTGNLETQYF.

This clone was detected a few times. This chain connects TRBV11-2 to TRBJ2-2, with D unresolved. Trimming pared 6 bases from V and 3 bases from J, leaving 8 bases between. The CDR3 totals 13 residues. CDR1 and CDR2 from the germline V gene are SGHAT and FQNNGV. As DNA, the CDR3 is TGTGCCAGCAGGGCAGCTTACACCGGGGAGCTGTTTTTT. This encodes CASRAAYTGELFF.

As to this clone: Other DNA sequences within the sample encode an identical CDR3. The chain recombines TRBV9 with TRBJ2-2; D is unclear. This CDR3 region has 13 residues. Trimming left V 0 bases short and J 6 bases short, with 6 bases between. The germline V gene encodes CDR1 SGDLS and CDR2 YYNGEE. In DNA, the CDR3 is TGTGCCAGCAGCGTAGGGGGTGCCGGGGAGCTGTTTTTT. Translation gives CASSVGGAGELFF.

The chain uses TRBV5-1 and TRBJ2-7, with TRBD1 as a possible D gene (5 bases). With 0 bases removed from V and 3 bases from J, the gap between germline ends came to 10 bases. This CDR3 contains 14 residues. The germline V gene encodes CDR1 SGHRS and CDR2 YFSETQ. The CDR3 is CASSLVPQGYEQYF. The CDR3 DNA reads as TGCGCCAGCAGCTTGGTTCCCCAGGGCTACGAGCAGTACTTC.

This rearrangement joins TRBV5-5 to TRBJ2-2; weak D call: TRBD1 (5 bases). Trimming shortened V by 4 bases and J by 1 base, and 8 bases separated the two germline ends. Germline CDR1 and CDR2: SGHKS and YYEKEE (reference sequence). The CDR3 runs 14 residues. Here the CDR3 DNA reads TGTGCCAGCAGCGAGACAGAGAACACCGGGGAGCTGTTTTTT. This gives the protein CASSETENTGELFF.

CDR3 in amino acids: CASSQGGGTHTGELFF. DNA of the CDR3: TGTGCCAGCAGCCAGGGCGGGGGGACCCACACCGGGGAGCTGTTTTTT. The V and J genes are TRBV4-2 and TRBJ2-2; 8 nucleotides match TRBD2. Trimming took 3 bases from V and 3 from J; bases not matched to a gene: 6. Germline V gene lookup returns CDR1 LGHNA and CDR2 YNFKEQ. This CDR3 is 16 amino acids long.

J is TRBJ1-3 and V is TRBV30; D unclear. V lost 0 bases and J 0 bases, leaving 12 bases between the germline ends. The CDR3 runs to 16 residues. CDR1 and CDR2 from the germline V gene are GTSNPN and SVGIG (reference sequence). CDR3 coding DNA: TGTGCCTGGAGTGTTTACGTCCTTCACTCTGGAAACACCATATATTTT. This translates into CAWSVYVLHSGNTIYF. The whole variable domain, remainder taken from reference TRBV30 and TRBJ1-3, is SQTIHQWPATLVQPVGSPLSLECTVEGTSNPNLYWYRQAAGRGLQLLFYSVGIGQISSEVPQNLSASRPQDRQFILSSKKLLLSDSGFYLCAWSVYVLHSGNTIYFGEGSWLTVV.

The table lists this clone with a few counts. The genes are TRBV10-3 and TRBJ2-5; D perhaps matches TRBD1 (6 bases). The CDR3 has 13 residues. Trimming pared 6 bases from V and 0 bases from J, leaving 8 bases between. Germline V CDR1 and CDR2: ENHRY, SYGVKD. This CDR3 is CAISYRDQETQYF. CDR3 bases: TGTGCCATCAGCTACAGGGACCAAGAGACCCAGTACTTC.